This TCR beta chain appears in the sequencing data of a study of T cells expressing NK-cell markers. For the study at large: Investigators obtained TCR beta repertoires from sorted CD3+CD56+NKG2C+, CD3+CD56+NKG2C- and CD3+CD56-NKG2C+ T cells. One of the eight sequenced donors was seronegative, whereas the other seven were HCMV-seropositive. Study-wide points: Evidence did not settle whether expanded NKG2C+ T cell clones targeted HCMV. Dominant NKG2C+ clonotypes made up about 1.0-7.0% of CD8+ T cells in six donors.

For this clonotype: The antigen remains undetermined.

The CDR3 covers 15 residues. Germline lookup yields CDR1 MDHEN and CDR2 SYDVKM. TCRdb re-called the 5' RACE reads; every CDR3 protein appears as one record, without DNA. This sample's clone table lists 300,000 to 500,000 distinct CDR3 sequences. The chain has TRBV28 and TRBJ1-5. The receptor was isolated from a woman in her forties or fifties in good health. Sequencing input: blood T cells: a sorted CD56 or NKG2C T cell subset, CD4+ or CD8+ T cells, or bulk PBMC T cells (not recorded which). The CDR3 protein is CASSLTQAGNQPQHF.